Listed below are T cell receptor beta chains from one sample, sequenced in a study of T cell responses to AZD1222 COVID-19 vaccine. Sequencing used immunoSEQ multiplex PCR; TCRdb keeps in-frame clones, though not all of them. The data hold approximately 79,000 clones, with about 88% observed a single time. The sequenced sample was peripheral blood, obtained on day 0 of AZD1222 vaccination. These receptors all come from an adult in good health. The CDR3 runs from the conserved cysteine through the conserved F or W. The D gene is left open where the match is weak. The size field is filled for only some rows; it gives once, few, many or a size class.

v_gene	j_gene	abundance	d_gene	CDR3nt	CDR3aa
TRBV10-3	TRBJ1-1	.	.	TGTGCCATCAGTGAGGGAGGGGTATGGAACACTGAAGCTTTCTTT	CAISEGGVWNTEAFF
TRBV11-3	TRBJ2-2	.	TRBD1	TGTGCCAGCAGTGGGACAGGGGGAATCGGGGAGCTGTTTTTT	CASSGTGGIGELFF
TRBV3-1/TRBV3-2	TRBJ1-4	.	TRBD1	TGTGCCAGCAGCCGGAACAGGGGTGGCGGGAAACTGTTTTTT	CASSRNRGGGKLFF
TRBV2	TRBJ1-4	.	.	TGTGCCAGCACCATGAGGAGGGGCGGTGAAAAACTGTTTTTT	CASTMRRGGEKLFF
TRBV10-3	TRBJ1-4	few	.	TGTGCCACCGCCTCCGCGGGCTGGGGCGGAATTAATGAAAAACTGTTTTTT	CATASAGWGGINEKLFF
TRBV25-1	TRBJ2-4	.	TRBD2	TGTGCCAGCTGTAGCGGGGGAGGGGGGAACATTCAGTACTTC	CASCSGGGGNIQYF
TRBV6-4	TRBJ2-1	.	TRBD2	TGTGCCAGCAGCCGGACTAGCGGGGGGGCCTATGAGCAGTTCTTC	CASSRTSGGAYEQFF
TRBV25-1	TRBJ2-2	.	TRBD1	TGTGCCAGTACCCGGGACAGGGTTGGCACCGGGGAGCTGTTTTTT	CASTRDRVGTGELFF
TRBV7-2	TRBJ2-1	once	TRBD1	TGTGCCAGCAGCCCCCATGGACAGGGCCTGATCGCCGAGCAGTTCTTC	CASSPHGQGLIAEQFF
TRBV6-6	TRBJ1-5	.	.	TGTGCCAGCACCGCCAGCGGGGGGAATCAGCCCCAGCATTTT	CASTASGGNQPQHF
TRBV28	TRBJ2-3	.	TRBD2	TGTGCCAGCAGTTCCCCGAGGAGCGGGAGGGTGTTGGATACGCAGTATTTT	CASSSPRSGRVLDTQYF
TRBV5-1	TRBJ2-5	.	.	TGCGCCAGCAGCACGAGCGGAGAGACCCAGTACTTC	CASSTSGETQYF
TRBV5-4	TRBJ2-1	.	TRBD1	TGTGCCAGCAGCCTGGGACAGGGGGACTACAATGAGCAGTTCTTC	CASSLGQGDYNEQFF
TRBV25-1	TRBJ1-4	.	.	TGTGCCAGCAGTGATGGGGAGGAAAAACTGTTTTTT	CASSDGEEKLFF
TRBV11-2	TRBJ2-1	.	TRBD1	TGTGCCAGCAGCCGGGGACAGGGGGCAGGCGAGCAGTTCTTC	CASSRGQGAGEQFF
TRBV7-2	TRBJ1-2	.	.	TGTGCCAGCAGCCCTTCCAGGGGAGGGCCAAACTATGGCTACACCTTC	CASSPSRGGPNYGYTF
TRBV6-1	TRBJ1-5	.	.	TGTGCCAGCAGTGAAAGATGGCAGGAGAGCAATCAGCCCCAGCATTTT	CASSERWQESNQPQHF
TRBV5-1	TRBJ2-1	.	.	TGCGCCAGCAGCCTAACAACTACCCCGGGCCTATACAATGAGCAGTTCTTC	CASSLTTTPGLYNEQFF
TRBV28	TRBJ1-2	.	.	TGTGCCAGCAGTTCGAACTATGGCTACACCTTC	CASSSNYGYTF
TRBV5-3	TRBJ2-4	.	.	TGTGCCAGAAGCTTGGTGGGACATGGGTACTTC	CARSLVGHGYF
TRBV29-1	TRBJ1-2	few	.	TGCAGCGTTGAATCTGCTGGCTACACCTTC	CSVESAGYTF
TRBV30	TRBJ2-1	.	TRBD2	TGTGCCTGGAGTAGGGGGACTAGCGGGAGGGATGAGCAGTTCTTC	CAWSRGTSGRDEQFF
TRBV7-2	TRBJ1-5	.	.	TGTGCCAGCAGCATATTAGGGGGGGGTCAGCCCCAGCATTTT	CASSILGGGQPQHF
TRBV5-1	TRBJ1-2	few	TRBD1	TGCGCCAGCAGCTTGGGGCAGGGGGTTCATGGCTACACCTTC	CASSLGQGVHGYTF
TRBV9	TRBJ1-5	once	.	TGTGCCAGCAGCGTCTTGGGGGACAATCAGCCCCAGCATTTT	CASSVLGDNQPQHF
TRBV5-4	TRBJ1-1	once	TRBD1	TGTGCCAGCAGCTACGACAGGGGTGACACTGAAGCTTTCTTT	CASSYDRGDTEAFF
TRBV20-1	TRBJ2-3	.	.	TGCAGTGCTAGAGGGGATGATACGCAGTATTTT	CSARGDDTQYF
TRBV3-1/TRBV3-2	TRBJ1-6	.	.	TGTGCCAGCAGCGCGTTCGGGGGGCCCCGACGCGGTTCACCCCTCCACTTT	CASSAFGGPRRGSPLHF
TRBV28	TRBJ2-1	.	TRBD1	TGTGCCAGCAGTTCGCGACAGGGGGCAAGTGAGCAGTTCTTC	CASSSRQGASEQFF
TRBV4-1	TRBJ2-4	few	.	TGCGCCAGCAGCGGTCTCGGTTTTTTAGCCAAAAACATTCAGTACTTC	CASSGLGFLAKNIQYF
TRBV2	TRBJ1-5	few	.	TGTGCCAGCAGCTCCCAAGGGGGGAGGTCTAATCAGCCCCAGCATTTT	CASSSQGGRSNQPQHF
TRBV5-4	TRBJ2-7	.	TRBD2	TGTGCCAGCAGCCCCGAGGGGAGGGCCATCTACGAGCAGTACTTC	CASSPEGRAIYEQYF
TRBV7-2	TRBJ2-1	.	TRBD1	TGTGCCAGCAGCTTCTCCGGGACAGGGGCGTATGAGCAGTTCTTC	CASSFSGTGAYEQFF
TRBV10-1	TRBJ2-5	.	.	TGCGCCAGCAGCCCCGTTGAGGGGGGCCAAGAGACCCAGTACTTC	CASSPVEGGQETQYF
TRBV9	TRBJ1-3	.	.	TGTGCCAGCAGCGTAGGCGTGGGTGGAAACACCATATATTTT	CASSVGVGGNTIYF
TRBV3-1/TRBV3-2	TRBJ2-1	.	.	TGTGCCAGCAGCCGGAGCGGTTTCTATGAGCAGTTCTTC	CASSRSGFYEQFF
TRBV18	TRBJ2-5	.	.	TGTGCCAGCTCACCAAACAGGCGAGAGACCCAGTACTTC	CASSPNRRETQYF